The clone carrying this T cell receptor (beta chain) was seen a few times. In germline, CDR1 is SGHDT, CDR2 YYEEEE. The CDR3 is 16 residues long. The sample is drawn from a study of blood T cells in healthy people across ages. PCR was performed a second time for roughly 7 to 12 cycles using a sample-barcoded 5' primer and a J-beta primer mix. TCRdb re-analysed the 5' RACE reads in MiXCR, keeping a single row per CDR3 protein. The data show 780,000 or so distinct CDR3 sequences, more than 55% seen once. The chain joins TRBV5-6 to TRBJ2-7, with 9 bases identical to TRBD2. The end of the DNA is better explained by TRBJ2-5, so the J call may be wrong. The sequenced material came from blood. This clonotype originated in a man aged 40-49 years in good health. The CDR3 DNA reads as TGTGCCAGCAGCTTGGTCGGTCTAGCGGGGATAGAGACCCAGTACTTC. Residues: CASSLVGLAGIETQYF.